This entry lists 15 T cell receptor beta chains sequenced from one sample in a study of shared clonotypes between healthy human individuals. Terminally differentiated effector memory CD45RA+ cells were excluded by CCR7 positive selection of CD45RO-negative cells. Assay: immunoSEQ multiplex PCR; the TCRdb copy retains only in-frame clones and omits some. The sample shows about 1,800,000 clones, roughly 94% of them seen only once. The sample was naive CD8+ T cells sorted from blood. The receptors come from a man aged 18 to 30 in good health.

V gene TRBV27 combines with J gene TRBJ2-2, with D possibly matching TRBD2 (6 bases). Trimming left V 10 bases short and J 4 bases short, with 13 bases between. The germline V gene has CDR1 MNHEY and CDR2 SMNVEV (reference sequence). The CDR3 has 13 amino acids. The CDR3 here is CATGGLSTGELFF. CDR3 in DNA: TGTGCCACCGGGGGACTTAGCACCGGGGAGCTGTTTTTT.

V usage is TRBV13 and J usage is TRBJ1-1, with TRBD1 matching over 7 bases. Looked up from germline, CDR1 is PRHDT and CDR2 is FYEKMQ (reference sequence). This CDR3 region has 15 residues. J lost 5 bases, V lost 5 bases, and 11 bases had no gene match. The CDR3 region has the DNA TGTGCCAGCAGCAACTTCAGGGGGAGGGATACTGAAGCTTTCTTT. It specifies CASSNFRGRDTEAFF.

The chain is built from TRBV5-5 and TRBJ2-7; D gene ambiguous. From germline, CDR1 is SGHKS and CDR2 YYEKEE (reference sequence). Trimming removed 5 bases at V and 0 bases at J, with 6 bases between. CDR3 length equals 12 residues. The CDR3 nucleotides are TGTGCCAGCAGGGGGAACTCCTACGAGCAGTACTTC. Translation gives CASRGNSYEQYF.

V and J are TRBV7-3 and TRBJ2-2, with a possible D match to TRBD2 (6 bases). Germline V gene sequence: CDR1 SGHTA, CDR2 FQGTGA. Trimming shortened V by 5 bases and J by 2 bases, and 12 bases separated the two germline ends. The CDR3 is 15 residues long. CDR3: CASSTGTFNTGELFF. CDR3 in DNA: TGTGCCAGCAGCACCGGGACTTTTAACACCGGGGAGCTGTTTTTT. Supplemented by reference TRBV7-3 and TRBJ2-2, the full variable domain reads GAGVSQTPSNKVTEKGKYVELRCDPISGHTALYWYRQSLGQGPEFLIYFQGTGAADDSGLPNDRFFAVRPEGSVSTLKIQRTERGDSAVYLCASSTGTFNTGELFFGEGSRLTVL.

V and J are TRBV6-5 and TRBJ2-5; D is unresolved. This CDR3 is 13 amino acids long. Looked up from germline, CDR1 is MNHEY and CDR2 is SVGAGI. Trimming removed 7 bases at V and 5 bases at J, with 14 bases between. CDR3 protein: CASTPVGFETQYF. The DNA for the CDR3 is TGTGCCAGCACCCCGGTCGGATTTGAGACCCAGTACTTC.

As to this clone: Other DNA sequences in this specimen translate into the identical CDR3. J is TRBJ1-1 and V is TRBV13; D is unclear. There are 12 residues in the CDR3. Trimming removed 0 bases at V and 8 bases at J, with 7 bases between. The germline gives CDR1 PRHDT, CDR2 FYEKMQ (reference sequence). This chain's CDR3 is CASSLGSAEAFF. Written as DNA, the CDR3 is TGTGCCAGCAGCTTAGGTTCGGCCGAAGCTTTCTTT.

V gene TRBV19 combines with J gene TRBJ1-2, with 8 bases identical to TRBD1. Germline-derived CDR1 and CDR2 are LNHDA and SQIVND (reference sequence). The CDR3 runs 13 residues. The trim removed 3 bases at V and 6 bases at J, leaving 3 bases unmatched. CDR3 loop: CASSMVDRDGYTF. CDR3 sequence (DNA): TGTGCCAGTAGTATGGTGGACAGGGATGGCTACACCTTC.

This rearrangement joins TRBV27 to TRBJ2-1, with 12 bases lining up with TRBD2. CDR3 length: 18 residues. The trim removed 2 bases at V and 0 bases at J, leaving 5 bases unmatched. CDR1 is MNHEY and CDR2 is SMNVEV in the germline V gene (reference sequence). The chain's CDR3 is CASSLTSGGPSSYNEQFF. The CDR3 DNA is TGTGCCAGCAGTTTAACTAGCGGGGGGCCAAGCTCCTACAATGAGCAGTTCTTC.

The J gene is TRBJ2-1, the V gene TRBV5-6, with a tentative D call TRBD1 (5 bases). The V gene's germline CDR1 is SGHDT and CDR2 YYEEEE. CDR3 length: 15 residues. Between the trimmed V and J ends, which lost 3 bases and 0 bases, there was a span of 10 bases. The CDR3 sequence: CASSWGKGSYNEQFF. In DNA form, the CDR3 reads TGTGCCAGCAGCTGGGGCAAGGGCTCCTACAATGAGCAGTTCTTC.

This clone was detected only a few times. The sample holds other DNA sequences that translate to the same CDR3. V usage is TRBV4-1 and J usage is TRBJ2-1; D gene ambiguous. The V end lost 0 bases, the J end lost 4 bases, and 4 bases lay between the germline ends. Germline CDR1 reads MGHRA; CDR2 reads YSYEKL. This CDR3 spans 13 amino acids. CDR3 protein: CASSQDLYNEQFF. CDR3 sequence (DNA): TGCGCCAGCAGCCAAGATTTGTACAATGAGCAGTTCTTC.

The rearrangement joins TRBV29-1 to TRBJ2-1, with unresolved D. This CDR3 region has 13 residues. Per germline, CDR1 SQVTM and CDR2 ANQGSEA. The V end lost 8 bases, the J end lost 0 bases, and 11 bases lay between the germline ends. CDR3 loop: CSLYADSYNEQFF. CDR3 bases: TGCAGCTTATACGCCGACTCCTACAATGAGCAGTTCTTC.

V usage is TRBV7-9 and J usage is TRBJ2-2, with 10 positions matching TRBD1. With 3 bases clipped from V and 2 bases from J, the junction kept 3 bases outside the gene matches. This CDR3 is 16 amino acids long. The germline V gene has CDR1 SEHNR and CDR2 FQNEAQ (reference sequence). CDR3 sequence: CASSFWTGGNTGELFF. The CDR3, as DNA: TGTGCCAGCAGCTTTTGGACAGGGGGAAACACCGGGGAGCTGTTTTTT.

The gene calls are TRBV28 and TRBJ2-7; TRBD2 matches at 11 bases. V was pared by 5 bases and J by 2 bases, with 2 bases of the junction left unmatched. CDR1 and CDR2 from the germline V gene are MDHEN and SYDVKM. The CDR3 consists of 14 residues. CDR3 sequence reads: CASSPSGGTYEQYF. DNA of the CDR3: TGTGCCAGCAGTCCTAGCGGGGGGACCTACGAGCAGTACTTC.

The CDR3 here is CASSEAQEKETQYF. The CDR3 DNA is TGTGCCAGCAGTGAAGCGCAGGAAAAAGAGACCCAGTACTTC. The V and J genes are TRBV2 and TRBJ2-5; no firm D call. This CDR3 has 14 residues. V lost 0 bases, J lost 3 bases, and 8 bases lay in between. Germline lookup yields CDR1 SNHLY and CDR2 FYNNEI.

The chain couples TRBV9 to TRBJ1-3; 8 positions match TRBD1. Germline lookup yields CDR1 SGDLS and CDR2 YYNGEE. V trimming: 2 bases; J trimming: 0 bases; junction bases outside the gene matches: 13. This CDR3 contains 19 residues. In nucleotides, the CDR3 is TGTGCCAGCAGCGTGGAGGGTTGGATGACAGGGGACTCTGGAAACACCATATATTTT. Its translation: CASSVEGWMTGDSGNTIYF.